This entry describes one T cell receptor beta chain. The sample holds a few counts of this clonotype. This receptor's antigen is unknown. Per-nucleotide qualities are absent, and no much larger clonotype sits a single base away. The time point label, as the study defines it: blood at routine non-recurrence follow-up after resection. Without any cell sorting, TCR sequencing was performed on whole RNA extracted either from tumor and nontumor lung tissue or from cryopreserved PBMC samples. Only patients for whom sufficient RNA was available from at least two tumor regions were selected for TCR sequencing. The sample originates from a study of spatial heterogeneity in lung cancer (dated 2019 in TCRdb). Notes on the research overall: Samples were obtained from approximately 70 patients with early-stage, untreated non-small cell lung cancer from the lung TRACERx cohort. Follow-up PBMC samples were sequenced whenever available, with a median time to follow-up of roughly 26 months after resection. Beta-chain transcripts were consistently detected in greater numbers than alpha-chain transcripts, which likely reflected higher beta-chain transcript abundance. In the raw uncorrected reads, each unique combination of TCR and UMI appeared more than ten times on average. In non-small cell lung cancer, the study quantitatively compared TCR alpha and beta repertoires across several tumor regions, matched nontumor lung, and blood. Nonsynonymous mutation counts, determined by whole-exome sequencing of tumor tissue, were related to TCR repertoire features. At surgery, 200 or so tumor regions, around 67 matched nontumor lung samples and 56 PBMC samples were TCR-sequenced for both alpha and beta chains. What the authors observed across the whole study: Additional single-cell paired TCR alpha and beta sequencing was considered necessary to confirm, at a functional level, the hypothesis that regional TCRs recognize regional mutations. Ubiquitous expanded tumor TCRs showed up in blood more often at tumor resection than at routine follow-up. Only 14 patients were included in comparisons of baseline and follow-up blood repertoires.

Ends trimmed: V by 5 bases, J by 4 bases; bases unmatched to a gene: 8. CDR1 MNHEY and CDR2 SVGAGI were looked up in the germline V gene. The CDR3, from cysteine to phenylalanine, totals 15 residues. Only the CDR3 DNA stays, 45 bases, in frame from base 1. Library preparation employed 5' RACE. The data were produced on a NextSeq 500. To allow correction of PCR and sequencing errors, the TCR library protocol tagged every TCR cDNA molecule with a unique molecular identifier. Processing in the source paper ran as follows. TCR identification, UMI-based error correction and CDR3 extraction were performed with Decombinator tools. TCRs above a frequency of 2 per 1,000, corresponding to the top 1% of the tumor frequency distribution, were defined as expanded. Renyi diversity was calculated using the R vegan package after each repertoire was subsampled 100 times to 5,000 TCRs. CDR3 similarity networks were built from amino acid triplet string-kernel similarity, connecting CDR3s with pairwise similarity above 0.82. TCRdb reworked the public reads: Q25 trimming with fastp, MiXCR clone assembly, productive beta chains retained. Every entry covers one CDR3 protein and lists the most common genes and DNA from its rows. TCRdb, not the authors, supplied the V and J calls. In all, the sample holds roughly 18,000 distinct CDR3 sequences, and 7% to 10% of those were seen once. The biggest ten clones account for roughly 20% of the sample.

The sequenced sample was PBMCs, obtained at follow-up. The source is a male donor with early-stage non-small cell lung cancer. The rearrangement combines TRBV6-5 with TRBJ2-7; 10 bases in the middle match TRBD2. The bases are TGTGCCAGCAGTGACAGCGGGAGGGCCTCGTACGAGCAGTACTTC. Translated, it gives CASSDSGRASYEQYF.